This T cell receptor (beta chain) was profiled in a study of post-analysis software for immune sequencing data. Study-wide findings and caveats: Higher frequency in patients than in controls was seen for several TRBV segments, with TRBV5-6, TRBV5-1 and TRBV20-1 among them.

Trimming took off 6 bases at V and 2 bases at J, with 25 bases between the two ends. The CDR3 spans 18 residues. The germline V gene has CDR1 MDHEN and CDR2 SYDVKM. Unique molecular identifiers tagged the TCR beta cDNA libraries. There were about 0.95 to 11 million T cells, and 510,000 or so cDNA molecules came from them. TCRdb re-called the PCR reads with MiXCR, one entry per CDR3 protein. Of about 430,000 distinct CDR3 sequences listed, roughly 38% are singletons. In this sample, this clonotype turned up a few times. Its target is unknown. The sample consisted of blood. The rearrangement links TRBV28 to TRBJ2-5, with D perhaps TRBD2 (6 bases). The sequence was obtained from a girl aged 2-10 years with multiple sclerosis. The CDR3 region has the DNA TGTGCCAGCAGCGAGACCAGGGTTCTGGGGGAGGCACAAGAGACCCAGTACTTC. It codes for CASSETRVLGEAQETQYF.